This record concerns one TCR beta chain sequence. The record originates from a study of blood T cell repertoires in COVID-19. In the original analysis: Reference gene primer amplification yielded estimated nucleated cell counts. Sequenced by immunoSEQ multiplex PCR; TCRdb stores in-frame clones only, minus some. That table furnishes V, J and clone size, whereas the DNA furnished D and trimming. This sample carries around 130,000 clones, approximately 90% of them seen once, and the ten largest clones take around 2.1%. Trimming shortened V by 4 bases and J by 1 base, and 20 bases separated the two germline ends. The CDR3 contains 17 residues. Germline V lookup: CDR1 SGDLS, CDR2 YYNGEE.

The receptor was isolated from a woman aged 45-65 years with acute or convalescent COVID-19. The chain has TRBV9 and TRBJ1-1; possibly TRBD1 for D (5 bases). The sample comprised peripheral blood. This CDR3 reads CASSTRQSIPENTEAFF. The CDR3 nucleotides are TGTGCCAGCAGCACCCGACAGTCCATTCCTGAGAACACTGAAGCTTTCTTT. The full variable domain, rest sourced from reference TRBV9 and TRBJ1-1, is DSGVTQTPKHLITATGQRVTLRCSPRSGDLSVYWYQQSLDQGLQFLIQYYNGEERAKGNILERFSAQQFPDLHSELNLSSLELGDSALYFCASSTRQSIPENTEAFFGQGTRLTVV.